This T cell receptor beta chain stems from a study of cytomegalovirus exposure and HLA in healthy donors. Use of 60 Vbeta and 13 Jbeta primers characterized the PCR. Here immunoSEQ multiplex PCR was the method, and the copy in TCRdb shows in-frame clones only, minus some. The sample contains 75,000 to 95,000 clones, over 55% of which appear only once. Trimming stripped 8 bases from V and 0 bases from J, with 13 bases between. Per germline, CDR1 SGHTA and CDR2 FQGTGA. The CDR3 has 15 residues. The chain combines TRBV7-3 with TRBJ2-2; tentative D call: TRBD2 (7 bases). Sequencing used PBMCs. The TCR was taken from a woman aged 50 to 65 in good health and CMV-seropositive. The CDR3 is CASGGLAANTGELFF. CDR3 nucleotides: TGTGCCAGCGGGGGCCTAGCGGCGAACACCGGGGAGCTGTTTTTT.